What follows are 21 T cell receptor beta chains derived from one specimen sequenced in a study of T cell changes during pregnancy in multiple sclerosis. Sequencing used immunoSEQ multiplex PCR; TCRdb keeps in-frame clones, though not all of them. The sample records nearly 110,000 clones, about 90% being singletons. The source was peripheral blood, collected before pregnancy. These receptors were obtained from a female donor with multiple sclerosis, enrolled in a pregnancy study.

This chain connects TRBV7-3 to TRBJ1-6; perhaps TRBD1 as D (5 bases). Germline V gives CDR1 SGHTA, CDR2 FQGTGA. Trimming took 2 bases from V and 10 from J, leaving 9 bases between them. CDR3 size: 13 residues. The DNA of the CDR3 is TGTGCCAGCAGCTTAGGGGGGGGGTCACCCCTCCACTTT. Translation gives CASSLGGGSPLHF.

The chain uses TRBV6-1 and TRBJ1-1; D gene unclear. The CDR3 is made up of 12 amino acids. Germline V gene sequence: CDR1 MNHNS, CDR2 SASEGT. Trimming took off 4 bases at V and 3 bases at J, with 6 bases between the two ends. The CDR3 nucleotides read TGTGCCAGCAGTGTTGCGGACACTGAAGCTTTCTTT. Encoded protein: CASSVADTEAFF.

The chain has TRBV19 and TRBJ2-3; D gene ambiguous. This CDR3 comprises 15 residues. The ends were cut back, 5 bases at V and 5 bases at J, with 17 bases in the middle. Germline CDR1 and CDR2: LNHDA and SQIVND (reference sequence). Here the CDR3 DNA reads TGTGCCAGTAGTCCTGGTGGGCGTCTTGTAGATACGCAGTATTTT. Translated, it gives CASSPGGRLVDTQYF.

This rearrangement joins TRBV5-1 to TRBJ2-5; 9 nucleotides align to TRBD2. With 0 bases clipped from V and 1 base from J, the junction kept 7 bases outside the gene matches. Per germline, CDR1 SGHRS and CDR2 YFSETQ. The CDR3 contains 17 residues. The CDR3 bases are TGCGCCAGCAGCTTGGGGGCTAGCGGGATCTCCCAAGAGACCCAGTACTTC. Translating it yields CASSLGASGISQETQYF.

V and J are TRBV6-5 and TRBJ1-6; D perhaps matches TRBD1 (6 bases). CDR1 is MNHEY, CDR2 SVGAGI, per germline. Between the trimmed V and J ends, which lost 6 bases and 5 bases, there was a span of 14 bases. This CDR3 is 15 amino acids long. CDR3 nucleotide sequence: TGTGCCAGCAGCCCTCAGGGGACAAATAATTCACCCCTCCACTTT. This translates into CASSPQGTNNSPLHF.

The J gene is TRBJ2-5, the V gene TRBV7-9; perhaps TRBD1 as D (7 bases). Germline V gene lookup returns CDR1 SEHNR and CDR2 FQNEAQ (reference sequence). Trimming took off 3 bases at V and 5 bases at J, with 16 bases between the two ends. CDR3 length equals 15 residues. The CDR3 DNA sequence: TGTGCCAGCAGCTTTTGGCAGGGGGACTCCGAGACCCAGTACTTC. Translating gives CASSFWQGDSETQYF.

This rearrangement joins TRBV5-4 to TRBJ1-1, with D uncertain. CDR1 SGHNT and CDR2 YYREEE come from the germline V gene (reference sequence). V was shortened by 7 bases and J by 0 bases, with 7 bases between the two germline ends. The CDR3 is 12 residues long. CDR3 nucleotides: TGTGCCAGCGGCGGGGTGAACACTGAAGCTTTCTTT. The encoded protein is CASGGVNTEAFF.

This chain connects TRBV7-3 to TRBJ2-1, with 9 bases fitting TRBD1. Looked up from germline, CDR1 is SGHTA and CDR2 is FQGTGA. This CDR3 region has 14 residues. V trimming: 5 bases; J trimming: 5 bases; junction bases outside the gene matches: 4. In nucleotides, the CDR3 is TGTGCCAGCAGCCAAGGACAGGGGAACAATGAGCAGTTCTTC. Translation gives CASSQGQGNNEQFF.

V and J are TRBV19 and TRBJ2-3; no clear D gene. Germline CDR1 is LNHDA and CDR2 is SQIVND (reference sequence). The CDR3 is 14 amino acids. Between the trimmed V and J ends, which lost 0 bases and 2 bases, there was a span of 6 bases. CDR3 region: CASSIDGVTDTQYF. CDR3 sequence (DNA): TGTGCCAGTAGTATAGACGGAGTCACAGATACGCAGTATTTT.

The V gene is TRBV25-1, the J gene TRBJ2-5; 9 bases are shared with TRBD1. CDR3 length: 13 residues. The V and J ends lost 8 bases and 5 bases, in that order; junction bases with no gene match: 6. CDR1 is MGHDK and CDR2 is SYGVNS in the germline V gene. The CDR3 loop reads CASGRQGGETQYF. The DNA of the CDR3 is TGTGCCAGCGGAAGACAGGGGGGGGAGACCCAGTACTTC.

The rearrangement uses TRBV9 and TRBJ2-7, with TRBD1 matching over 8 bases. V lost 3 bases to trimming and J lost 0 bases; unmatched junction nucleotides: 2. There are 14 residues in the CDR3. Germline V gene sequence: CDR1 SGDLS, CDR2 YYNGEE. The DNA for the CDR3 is TGTGCCAGCAGCGCGACAGGGGACTCCTACGAGCAGTACTTC. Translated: CASSATGDSYEQYF.

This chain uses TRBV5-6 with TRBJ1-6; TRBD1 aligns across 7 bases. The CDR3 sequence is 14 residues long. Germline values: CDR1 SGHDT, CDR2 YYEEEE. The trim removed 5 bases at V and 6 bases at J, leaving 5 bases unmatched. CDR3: CASSGTDPNSPLHF. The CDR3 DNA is TGTGCCAGCAGTGGGACAGACCCTAATTCACCCCTCCACTTT.

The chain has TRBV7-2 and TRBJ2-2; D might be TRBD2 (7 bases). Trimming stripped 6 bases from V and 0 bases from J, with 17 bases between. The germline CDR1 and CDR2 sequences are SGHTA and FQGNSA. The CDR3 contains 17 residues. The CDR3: CASSLRGGFANTGELFF. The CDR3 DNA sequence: TGTGCCAGCAGTCTAAGGGGGGGGTTTGCGAACACCGGGGAGCTGTTTTTT. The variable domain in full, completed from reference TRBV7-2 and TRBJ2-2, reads GAGVSQSPSNKVTEKGKDVELRCDPISGHTALYWYRQSLGQGLEFLIYFQGNSAPDKSGLPSDRFSAERTGGSVSTLTIQRTQQEDSAVYLCASSLRGGFANTGELFFGEGSRLTVL.

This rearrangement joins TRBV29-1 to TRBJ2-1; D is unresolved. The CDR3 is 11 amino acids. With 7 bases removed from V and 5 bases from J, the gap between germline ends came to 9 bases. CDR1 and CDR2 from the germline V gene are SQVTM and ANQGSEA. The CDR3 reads CSGAWNNEQFF. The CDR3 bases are TGCAGCGGGGCCTGGAACAATGAGCAGTTCTTC.

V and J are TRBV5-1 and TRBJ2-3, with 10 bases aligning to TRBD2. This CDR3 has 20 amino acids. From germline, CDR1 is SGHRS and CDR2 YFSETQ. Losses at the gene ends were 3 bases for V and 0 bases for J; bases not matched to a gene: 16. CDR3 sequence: CASSSLSYPAGGRSTDTQYF. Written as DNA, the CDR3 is TGCGCCAGCAGCTCCTTGTCTTATCCAGCGGGGGGGCGAAGCACAGATACGCAGTATTTT.

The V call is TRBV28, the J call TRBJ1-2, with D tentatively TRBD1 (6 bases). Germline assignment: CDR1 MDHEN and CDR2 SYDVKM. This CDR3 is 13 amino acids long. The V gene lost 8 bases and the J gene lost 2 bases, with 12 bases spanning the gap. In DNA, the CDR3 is TGTGCCAGCGGGCAGGGGATAAACTATGGCTACACCTTC. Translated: CASGQGINYGYTF.

CDR3 amino acids: CASSMGTNDEQFF. CDR3 in DNA: TGTGCCAGTAGTATGGGGACAAACGATGAGCAGTTCTTC. The chain uses TRBV19 and TRBJ2-1; possible D gene TRBD1, 6 bases. CDR1 and CDR2 (germline): LNHDA, SQIVND (reference sequence). The CDR3 length is 13 residues. With 3 bases removed from V and 8 bases from J, the gap between germline ends came to 11 bases. Supplemented by reference TRBV19 and TRBJ2-1, the full variable domain reads DGGITQSPKYLFRKEGQNVTLSCEQNLNHDAMYWYRQDPGQGLRLIYYSQIVNDFQKGDIAEGYSVSREKKESFPLTVTSAQKNPTAFYLCASSMGTNDEQFFGPGTRLTVL.

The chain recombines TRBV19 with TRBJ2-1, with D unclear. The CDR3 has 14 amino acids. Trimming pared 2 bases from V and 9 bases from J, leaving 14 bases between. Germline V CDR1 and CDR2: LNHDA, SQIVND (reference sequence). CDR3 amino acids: CASSITGQSSEQFF. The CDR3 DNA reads TGTGCCAGTAGTATAACGGGTCAGAGCAGTGAGCAGTTCTTC.

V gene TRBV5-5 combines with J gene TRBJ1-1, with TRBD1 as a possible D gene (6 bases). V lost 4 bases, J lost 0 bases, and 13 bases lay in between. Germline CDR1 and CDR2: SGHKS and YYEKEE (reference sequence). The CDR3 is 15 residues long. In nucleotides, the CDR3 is TGTGCCAGCAGCCGGATACCAGGGGTGAACACTGAAGCTTTCTTT. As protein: CASSRIPGVNTEAFF.

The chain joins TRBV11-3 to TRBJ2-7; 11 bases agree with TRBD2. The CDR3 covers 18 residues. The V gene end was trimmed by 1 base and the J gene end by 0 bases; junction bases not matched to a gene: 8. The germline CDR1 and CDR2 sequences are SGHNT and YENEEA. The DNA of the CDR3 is TGTGCCAGCAGCTTAGCCCTCCCTAGCGGGGGGTTCTCCTACGAGCAGTACTTC. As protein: CASSLALPSGGFSYEQYF.

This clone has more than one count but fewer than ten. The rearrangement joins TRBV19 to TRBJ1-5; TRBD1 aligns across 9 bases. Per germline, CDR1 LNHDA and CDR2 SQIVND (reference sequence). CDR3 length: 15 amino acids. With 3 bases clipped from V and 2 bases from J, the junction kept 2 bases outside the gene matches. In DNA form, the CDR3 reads TGTGCCAGTAGTATGGGACAGGGCGGCAATCAGCCCCAGCATTTT. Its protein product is CASSMGQGGNQPQHF.